The T cell receptor (beta chain) described here comes from a study of T cells in Graves' hyperthyroidism and ophthalmopathy (dated by TCRdb to the late 2010s). For the study in its entirety: Peripheral blood was sampled at the time of initial diagnosis, prior to any treatment. TCR Vbeta CDR3 sequencing of around 130 peripheral blood samples (43 ophthalmopathy, 70 to 85 hyperthyroidism and around 17 progressor patients) is reported in the paper. A discovery cohort of fewer than 110 patients, roughly 45 with Graves' ophthalmopathy and roughly 59 with stable Graves' hyperthyroidism, was used to find distinguishing TCR V-J signatures. Whether ophthalmopathy could be predicted prospectively was tested in an independent validation cohort made up of under 20 hyperthyroidism patients plus 17 patients who later progressed to ophthalmopathy. After sampling, hyperthyroidism patients received methimazole starting at 30 mg daily, and ophthalmopathy patients received high-dose intravenous methylprednisolone. The 95 to 100 discovery patients were randomly divided into training and test sets at a 7:3 ratio. Thyroid tissue and blood T-cell repertoires from about six Graves' hyperthyroidism patients were also compared in the study.

Overall results and qualifications from the work: In validation, the model predicted progression to ophthalmopathy a median of roughly six months before onset, with approximately 71% sensitivity and roughly 73% specificity. No statistical method was used to set the sample size in advance, and investigators knew the group allocation. Most expanded thyroid clonotypes (frequency above 0.001) were also found in blood, which suggests that blood repertoires may mirror thyroid immune responses. A 13 V-J signature model separated ophthalmopathy from stable hyperthyroidism, with approximately 87% sensitivity and 81.08% specificity in cross-validation and 80%/75% in testing.

Ophthalmopathy patients had moderately to severely active disease, Clinical Activity Score of at least 3, NOSPECS grade of at least 4, and duration under 3 months. Exclusion was applied to patients with uncontrolled infections, other autoimmune diseases, pregnancy or lactation. Clinical symptoms, serum thyroxine and TRAb, thyroid ultrasound, and orbital computed tomography formed the basis for the diagnoses. PBMCs were separated from around 9.1 ml of fresh peripheral blood using Ficoll-Paque density gradient centrifugation. Trizol reagent was used to extract total RNA, and RNA quality was then checked on an Agilent 2100 Bioanalyzer. This clonotype was seen more than once but under ten times. Its antigen is currently not known. Base-call qualities are not available, and no considerably larger clone is one nucleotide away. Amplification of TCR beta CDR3 regions was carried out from RNA transcripts. For the first round of RT-PCR on the TCR CDR3, the HTBI primer set was used together with the Qiagen OneStep RT-PCR kit. The libraries were constructed in a second round of multiplex PCR and then size-selected and purified. Libraries were sequenced paired-end with 100 bp reads on an Illumina HiSeq2000. The study's own analysis went as follows. Raw data were processed with SOAPnuke, discarding reads with adapters, uncalled bases, mean Phred below 15, or no exact constant-primer or identifier match. High-quality paired reads were merged using COPE v1.2.5, and each unique nucleotide sequence was defined as a clonotype. Clonotypes were aligned to IMGT TRBV, TRBD and TRBJ reference segments using MiTCR v1.1. Only V-J combinations with frequency above 0.0001, covering about 99% of repertoires, were analysed. The TCS score was defined as F50 (clonal expansion) divided by E x V (chaos), with BLOSUM62-based TCRdist calculated between CDR3 peptides within each V-J. Welch's t-statistics and random forest reduced just over 500 V-J features to roughly 13, which were used in a naive Bayes classifier (R e1071). The public reads were run again by TCRdb, first through fastp at Q25 and then through MiXCR, and only productive beta chains were kept. Rows are combined by CDR3 protein, so each entry shows the most common genes and DNA. In this record, the V and J calls reflect TCRdb's handling and not the investigators' own analysis. The sample includes 620,000 or so distinct CDR3 sequences, with about 14% observed a single time. Roughly an eighth of the sample is in the top ten clones.

The CDR3 has 13 amino acids, counting the end cysteine and phenylalanine. The CDR3 DNA has 39 bases and is translated from base 1. The V end loses 1 base and the J end loses 6 bases, and a stretch of 8 bases separates them. Taken from the germline V gene, the CDR1 and CDR2 loops are SGHTA and FQGTGA. The sequencing input was blood. The TCR originated in a woman aged 45-59 years with Graves' ophthalmopathy. The rearrangement joined TRBV7-3 to TRBJ2-3; the best D guess is TRBD2, with 5 bases matching. The base sequence is TGTGCCAGCAGCTTAATAACGGGGGATACGCAGTATTTT. It is translated as CASSLITGDTQYF.